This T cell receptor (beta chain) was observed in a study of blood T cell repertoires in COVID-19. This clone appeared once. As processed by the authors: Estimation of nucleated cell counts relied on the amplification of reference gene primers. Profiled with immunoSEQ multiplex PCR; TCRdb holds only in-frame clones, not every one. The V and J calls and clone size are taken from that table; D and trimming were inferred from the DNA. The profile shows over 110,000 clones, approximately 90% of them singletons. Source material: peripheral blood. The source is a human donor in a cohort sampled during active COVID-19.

The CDR3 loop is CASSQGTVSGANVLTF. The CDR3 nucleotides are TGCGCCAGCAGCCAAGGGACAGTCTCTGGGGCCAACGTCCTGACTTTC. V usage is TRBV4-1 and J usage is TRBJ2-6; D might be TRBD1 (6 bases). The CDR3 sequence is 16 residues long. The ends were cut back, 1 base at V and 0 bases at J, with 7 bases in the middle. Per the germline V gene, CDR1 is MGHRA and CDR2 is YSYEKL.